The clone carrying this T cell receptor (beta chain) was seen a few times. Its cognate antigen is unknown. Each CDR3 protein is one row after TCRdb ran MiXCR on the 5' RACE reads. The repertoire holds 550,000 to 700,000 distinct CDR3 sequences, 17% seen once, with about 8.1% in the top ten. This entry comes from a study of T-cell memory formation after mild COVID-19. Study observations and caveats: CD4+ clones that contracted lay mainly in CM and EM; CD8+ ones lay in EMRA. The study found balanced CD4/CD8 in clones contracting day 15 to 85 and a CD4+ lean in later expanders.

The germline gives CDR1 SGHVS, CDR2 FQNEAQ. The V segment lost 2 bases and the J segment 3 bases; nucleotides outside the gene matches: 6. This CDR3 has 17 residues. The rearrangement uses TRBV7-8 and TRBJ2-3; 12 bases agree with TRBD2. The sequence was obtained from an adult woman who had mild COVID-19 (a few samples of this study predate the infection). Cell type and time point are not known. Material for sequencing was PBMCs or a T cell subset sorted from them (not recorded which). DNA for the CDR3: TGTGCCAGCAGCTTAAGACTAGCGGGAGTTGGAACAGATACGCAGTATTTT. It translates to CASSLRLAGVGTDTQYF.